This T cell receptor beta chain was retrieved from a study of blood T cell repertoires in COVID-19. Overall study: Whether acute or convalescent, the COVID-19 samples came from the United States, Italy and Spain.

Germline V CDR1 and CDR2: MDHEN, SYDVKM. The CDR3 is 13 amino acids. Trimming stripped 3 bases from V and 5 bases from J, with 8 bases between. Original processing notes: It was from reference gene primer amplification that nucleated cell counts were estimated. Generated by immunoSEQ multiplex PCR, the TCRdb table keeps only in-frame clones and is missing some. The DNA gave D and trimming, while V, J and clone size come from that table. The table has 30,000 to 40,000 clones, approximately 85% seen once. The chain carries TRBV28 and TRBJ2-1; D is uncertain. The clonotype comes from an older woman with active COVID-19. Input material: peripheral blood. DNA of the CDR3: TGTGCCAGCAGTTTTGGTCAGGACAATGAGCAGTTCTTC. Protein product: CASSFGQDNEQFF.